Listed below are T cell receptor beta chains from one sample, sequenced in a study of monozygotic twins with inflammatory bowel disease. TCRdb reanalyzed the 5' RACE reads and collapses them to one entry per CDR3 protein, without DNA. The repertoire shows 420,000 or so distinct CDR3 sequences; the top ten hold 2.4%. Specimen: blood. The receptors were sampled from a human donor with ulcerative colitis or Crohn's disease, or a healthy co-twin of an affected twin (not recorded which). Both conserved end residues are part of each CDR3.

J gene,V gene,CDR3 protein
TRBJ2-1,TRBV7-9,CASSSVWNEQFF
TRBJ1-4,TRBV9,CASSVGGGREKLFF
TRBJ2-1,TRBV6-1,CASSEYRGATTNEQFF
TRBJ2-5,TRBV5-1,CASSFERAFQETQYF
TRBJ2-2,TRBV10-3,CAISTAGGVGELFF
TRBJ2-5,TRBV6-2/TRBV6-3,CASSYGRTDQETQYF
TRBJ2-5,TRBV2,CASSASRLAGGGTQYF
TRBJ2-7,TRBV5-1,CASSLRTASYEQYF
TRBJ2-2,TRBV5-1,CASSSGTSGFTGELFF
TRBJ1-3,TRBV5-1,CASSLAATGGQLTGNTIYF
TRBJ1-1,TRBV21-1,CASSKVQGSEAFF
TRBJ2-7,TRBV20-1,CSATAGRSYEQYF
TRBJ2-2,TRBV7-9,CASSLGLVDAGELFF
TRBJ2-5,TRBV20-1,CSANRGDLEETQYF
TRBJ2-1,TRBV20-1,CSATPGINEQFF
TRBJ2-7,TRBV2,CASSKDRAYEQYF
TRBJ2-7,TRBV5-1,CASSLEGTGVYEQYF
TRBJ2-7,TRBV5-1,CASSLQGQGWEQYF
TRBJ2-3,TRBV7-6,CASSQRETSTDTQYF
TRBJ1-1,TRBV6-5,CASSLRAGGTEAFF
TRBJ2-6,TRBV27,CASGYRGQGAAGANVLTF
TRBJ2-7,TRBV6-2/TRBV6-3,CASIGTTGSEQYF
TRBJ1-1,TRBV11-2,CASSPTGRLGEAFF